This T cell receptor (beta chain) was sequenced during a study of blood T cell repertoires in COVID-19. Study details: Both acute and convalescent COVID-19 samples were obtained from the United States, Italy and Spain. From T cells, B-cell-depleted T cells, or PBMCs came the material, which was cDNA or gDNA.

The CDR3 covers 18 residues. Original processing notes: Counts of nucleated cells, estimated from reference gene primer amplification, were obtained. The method was immunoSEQ multiplex PCR; TCRdb's version includes in-frame clones alone and lacks a portion of them. That table supplies the V and J calls and clone size; D and trimming were determined from the DNA. The sample lists about 400,000 clones, roughly 90% occurring once. The sequenced sample consisted of peripheral blood. The chain is built from TRBV21-1 and TRBJ2-2; the D call in the table, TRBD1, was not verified against the DNA. TRBV21-1 is listed as a pseudogene. This receptor was identified in a man aged 35 to 55 with acute or convalescent COVID-19. CDR3 sequence reads: CASSKEGRWTVNTGELFF. As DNA, the CDR3 is TGTGCCAGCAGCAAAGAGGGGCGCTGGACAGTGAACACCGGGGAGCTGTTTTTT.